A single sample is the source of the 28 T cell receptor beta chains below, sequenced in a study of blood T cells in healthy people across ages. The authors ran a second PCR of about 6 to 11 cycles using a sample-barcoded 5' primer and a J-beta primer mix. Each CDR3 protein gets one entry after TCRdb re-called the 5' RACE reads with MiXCR. Here the sample spans around 1.5 million distinct CDR3 sequences, approximately 38% being singletons. What was sequenced was blood. Receptor source: a woman under 30 in good health.

The V call is TRBV20-1, the J call TRBJ2-1; a weak D match, TRBD1 (6 bases). The CDR3 sequence is 14 residues long. The ends were cut back, 5 bases at V and 4 bases at J, with 15 bases in the middle. Germline values: CDR1 DFQATT, CDR2 SNEGSKA (reference sequence). This CDR3 is CSAPRRGIYNEQFF. Written as DNA, the CDR3 is TGCAGTGCTCCCCGTAGGGGGATTTACAATGAGCAGTTCTTC.

The sample holds a few counts of this clonotype. The germline gene is not matched at one end of the junction; a read error may be the cause. The CDR3 is CASSKGQQETQYF. CDR3 sequence (DNA): TGTGCCAGCAGCAAGGGACAGCAGGAGACCCAGTACTTC. This sequence joins TRBV5-1 and TRBJ2-5; TRBD1 agrees at 7 bases. Per germline, CDR1 SGHRS and CDR2 YFSETQ. The CDR3 is 13 residues long.

This clonotype came up a few times. The chain recombines TRBV4-2 with TRBJ1-2; D uncertain. CDR1 LGHNA and CDR2 YNFKEQ come from the germline V gene. This CDR3 comprises 15 residues. V was shortened by 4 bases and J by 3 bases, with 15 bases between the two germline ends. The CDR3 reads CASSLELDRDYGYTF. The CDR3 bases are TGTGCCAGCAGCCTCGAGCTCGATCGAGACTATGGCTACACCTTC.

This clonotype was detected once. This chain connects TRBV6-5 to TRBJ2-3, with a tentative D call TRBD2 (6 bases). The V end lost 5 bases, the J end lost 2 bases, and 17 bases lay between the germline ends. Germline-derived CDR1 and CDR2 are MNHEY and SVGAGI. This CDR3 has 16 residues. CDR3 amino acids: CASSPVGGPYTDTQYF. CDR3 DNA: TGTGCCAGCAGTCCAGTGGGGGGACCATACACAGATACGCAGTATTTT.

The rearrangement uses TRBV29-1 and TRBJ2-1; 7 bases align to TRBD2. Trimming removed 6 bases from V and 4 bases from J; junction bases left unmatched: 12. The germline gives CDR1 SQVTM, CDR2 ANQGSEA. The CDR3 is 15 amino acids. Written as DNA, the CDR3 is TGCAGCGTGATGGGAGCGGCGGGAGTATACAATGAGCAGTTCTTC. Protein: CSVMGAAGVYNEQFF.

The gene calls are TRBV10-3 and TRBJ1-1; 10 nucleotides agree with TRBD1. The CDR3 runs to 13 residues. The germline CDR1 and CDR2 sequences are ENHRY and SYGVKD. The junction had 5 bases not matched to a gene; V was cut back by 9 bases and J by 4 bases. CDR3 amino acids: CAIDRGLGTEAFF. In DNA, the CDR3 is TGTGCCATAGACAGGGGGCTGGGCACTGAAGCTTTCTTT.

V gene TRBV4-1 combines with J gene TRBJ1-4; D gene ambiguous. Trimming took 7 bases from V and 13 from J, leaving 25 bases between them. This CDR3 spans 15 amino acids. Germline V CDR1 and CDR2: MGHRA, YSYEKL. CDR3 region: CASNLEPGYGKGLFF. The CDR3 DNA is TGCGCCAGCAACCTGGAGCCGGGCTACGGGAAGGGACTGTTTTTT.

The chain recombines TRBV10-3 with TRBJ1-4; D is uncertain. The ends were cut back, 8 bases at V and 8 bases at J, with 9 bases in the middle. Germline V gives CDR1 ENHRY, CDR2 SYGVKD. CDR3 length: 11 residues. The DNA for the CDR3 is TGTGCCATCCAGGAGGGAGAAAAACTGTTTTTT. As protein: CAIQEGEKLFF.

The chain employs TRBV7-2 and TRBJ2-7, with D unresolved. V was shortened by 5 bases and J by 7 bases, with 15 bases between the two germline ends. CDR1 is SGHTA and CDR2 is FQGNSA in the germline V gene. CDR3 length equals 13 residues. CDR3 region: CASSPSRYNEQYF. For the CDR3, the DNA is TGTGCCAGCAGCCCCTCTCGCTACAATGAGCAGTACTTC. Drawing the rest from reference TRBV7-2 and TRBJ2-7, the complete variable domain is GAGVSQSPSNKVTEKGKDVELRCDPISGHTALYWYRQSLGQGLEFLIYFQGNSAPDKSGLPSDRFSAERTGGSVSTLTIQRTQQEDSAVYLCASSPSRYNEQYFGPGTRLTVT.

The rearrangement links TRBV2 to TRBJ1-2; TRBD1 might be the D (5 bases). Trimming removed 4 bases from V and 6 bases from J, with 12 bases in between. CDR3 size: 13 residues. Germline V gene sequence: CDR1 SNHLY, CDR2 FYNNEI. CDR3: CASSGGARDGYTF. The DNA of the CDR3 is TGTGCCAGCAGTGGTGGGGCGAGGGATGGCTACACCTTC.

This clonotype was seen more than once but under ten times. DNA of the CDR3: TGTGCCAGTAGTATAGTCCGGACAGGGGGAAATATTCCCTCTGGGGCCAACGTCCTGACTTTC. The encoded protein is CASSIVRTGGNIPSGANVLTF. V gene TRBV19 combines with J gene TRBJ2-6, with 10 bases identical to TRBD1. The CDR3 has 21 residues. Germline CDR1 reads LNHDA; CDR2 reads SQIVND (reference sequence). V was pared by 1 base and J by 0 bases, with 12 bases of the junction left unmatched. Looking up the rest from reference TRBV19 and TRBJ2-6 gives the full variable domain: DGGITQSPKYLFRKEGQNVTLSCEQNLNHDAMYWYRQDPGQGLRLIYYSQIVNDFQKGDIAEGYSVSREKKESFPLTVTSAQKNPTAFYLCASSIVRTGGNIPSGANVLTFGAGSRLTVL.

The chain links TRBV5-4 to TRBJ2-7, with TRBD1 matching over 9 bases. The CDR3 spans 14 residues. Germline CDR1 SGHNT, CDR2 YYREEE (reference sequence). V was clipped by 7 bases and J by 2 bases; unmatched bases: 7. CDR3 protein: CASGPGQGPYEQYF. Here the CDR3 DNA reads TGTGCCAGCGGTCCGGGACAGGGTCCCTACGAGCAGTACTTC.

This chain joins TRBV10-3 and TRBJ2-1; D is possibly TRBD2 (5 bases). There are 14 residues in the CDR3. Germline V gene sequence: CDR1 ENHRY, CDR2 SYGVKD. The ends were cut back, 5 bases at V and 9 bases at J, with 17 bases in the middle. CDR3 protein: CAISPDLGSGEQFF. As DNA, the CDR3 is TGTGCCATCAGTCCGGACTTGGGTAGTGGTGAGCAGTTCTTC.

The chain links TRBV4-2 to TRBJ2-1; TRBD2 aligns across 8 bases. The CDR3 is made up of 18 amino acids. Per germline, CDR1 LGHNA and CDR2 YNFKEQ. J gave up 4 bases and V 4 bases, and 15 bases lay outside the gene matches. The CDR3 nucleotides are TGTGCCAGCAGCCGCCGGCCCCAACTAGCGGACCCATACAATGAGCAGTTCTTC. It encodes CASSRRPQLADPYNEQFF.

This sequence joins TRBV20-1 and TRBJ2-7; D remains unclear. The V end lost 2 bases, the J end lost 2 bases, and 4 bases lay between the germline ends. Looked up from germline, CDR1 is DFQATT and CDR2 is SNEGSKA (reference sequence). The CDR3 has 11 residues. The CDR3 region is CSARKAYEQYF. Here the CDR3 DNA reads TGCAGTGCTAGAAAAGCCTACGAGCAGTACTTC.

This clonotype was counted between two and nine times. The J gene is TRBJ1-1, the V gene TRBV20-1; no firm D call. The CDR3 covers 15 residues. Germline CDR1 is DFQATT and CDR2 is SNEGSKA (reference sequence). V gave up 1 base and J gave up 6 bases, with 18 bases separating them. CDR3: CSARGDLGSPPEAFF. Written as DNA, the CDR3 is TGCAGTGCTAGAGGCGACCTGGGGAGCCCCCCTGAAGCTTTCTTT.

This chain links TRBV25-1 with TRBJ2-7; D perhaps matches TRBD2 (6 bases). Germline loops: CDR1 MGHDK, CDR2 SYGVNS. The V end was cut by 8 bases, the J end by 2 bases, with 19 bases between. The CDR3 has 15 residues. The CDR3 DNA is TGTGCCAGCTCGAACCGGGACTCCCATACCTACGAGCAGTACTTC. Its translation: CASSNRDSHTYEQYF.

V is TRBV5-1 and J is TRBJ2-2, with TRBD2 identical over 12 bases. With V trimmed by 4 bases and J by 7 bases, 5 bases remained unmatched. The CDR3 runs to 15 residues. Germline CDR1 is SGHRS and CDR2 is YFSETQ. The CDR3 DNA reads TGCGCCAGCAGCCCCGGACTAGCGGGGTACGGGGAGCTGTTTTTT. Its translation is CASSPGLAGYGELFF.

This clonotype was seen a few times. This chain links TRBV18 with TRBJ2-7; tentatively, D is TRBD2 (6 bases). Trimming took 6 bases from V and 0 from J, leaving 9 bases between them. The CDR3 spans 13 residues. Germline V gene lookup returns CDR1 KGHSH and CDR2 LQKENI. Written as DNA, the CDR3 is TGTGCCAGCTCGGGGGGATACTCCTACGAGCAGTACTTC. Translation gives CASSGGYSYEQYF.

The gene calls are TRBV7-2 and TRBJ2-7; D tentatively reads TRBD1 or TRBD2 (6 bases each). Germline assignment: CDR1 SGHTA and CDR2 FQGNSA. The CDR3 totals 17 residues. V was trimmed by 2 bases and J by 7 bases, leaving 24 bases between them. In DNA, the CDR3 is TGTGCCAGCAGCTTAAGGGGGGTGAGGAAGGACTTTCATGAGCAGTACTTC. Amino acid sequence: CASSLRGVRKDFHEQYF.

The rearrangement links TRBV12-3 or TRBV12-4 to TRBJ1-1, with 8 bases identical to TRBD1. V dropped 7 bases and J dropped 4; count of bases not matched to a gene: 11. The CDR3 is 15 residues long. The CDR3 is CASTPMGTGGTEAFF. CDR3 nucleotides: TGTGCCAGCACCCCAATGGGAACAGGGGGCACTGAAGCTTTCTTT.

This clonotype was found a few times. The gene calls are TRBV7-9 and TRBJ2-5, with D possibly TRBD1 on 5 matching bases. Trimming pared 5 bases from V and 7 bases from J, leaving 14 bases between. The CDR3 runs to 13 residues. Germline V lookup: CDR1 SEHNR, CDR2 FQNEAQ (reference sequence). CDR3 residues: CASSTLGEGTQYF. In nucleotides, the CDR3 is TGTGCCAGCAGCACTCTAGGGGAAGGGACCCAGTACTTC.

This clonotype was counted only a few times. The V gene is TRBV18, the J gene TRBJ1-2; no reliable D call. Per the germline V gene, CDR1 is KGHSH and CDR2 is LQKENI. The CDR3 contains 15 residues. Between the trimmed V and J ends, which lost 2 bases and 2 bases, there was a span of 12 bases. The CDR3 reads CASSPGSTGNYGYTF. The CDR3 DNA is TGTGCCAGCTCACCAGGCTCGACGGGGAACTATGGCTACACCTTC.

The CDR3: CASSLPAGSHNEQFF. The CDR3 DNA sequence: TGCGCCAGCAGCCTCCCTGCCGGGTCTCACAATGAGCAGTTCTTC. The rearrangement joins TRBV5-1 to TRBJ2-1; D is unclear. Germline V lookup: CDR1 SGHRS, CDR2 YFSETQ. V dropped 4 bases and J dropped 5 bases, with 16 bases sitting between them. CDR3 length equals 15 residues. The full variable domain, in which reference TRBV5-1 and TRBJ2-1 provide the parts outside the CDR3, is KAGVTQTPRYLIKTRGQQVTLSCSPISGHRSVSWYQQTPGQGLQFLFEYFSETQRNKGNFPGRFSGRQFSNSRSEMNVSTLELGDSALYLCASSLPAGSHNEQFFGPGTRLTVL.

The chain employs TRBV9 and TRBJ1-1; perhaps TRBD1 as D (6 bases). Germline V gene sequence: CDR1 SGDLS, CDR2 YYNGEE. CDR3 length equals 13 residues. The V end lost 9 bases, the J end lost 3 bases, and 15 bases lay between the germline ends. The CDR3: CATGQPGDTEAFF. The CDR3 DNA reads as TGTGCCACCGGACAGCCCGGCGACACTGAAGCTTTCTTT. Full variable domain (missing parts from reference TRBV9 and TRBJ1-1): DSGVTQTPKHLITATGQRVTLRCSPRSGDLSVYWYQQSLDQGLQFLIQYYNGEERAKGNILERFSAQQFPDLHSELNLSSLELGDSALYFCATGQPGDTEAFFGQGTRLTVV.

V is TRBV20-1 and J is TRBJ2-3, with 8 nucleotides matching TRBD2. V was pared by 6 bases and J by 2 bases, with 10 bases of the junction left unmatched. Germline assignment: CDR1 DFQATT and CDR2 SNEGSKA (reference sequence). CDR3 length: 15 residues. The CDR3 DNA follows: TGCAGTGCACCGGGGGGGGGACCTTACACAGATACGCAGTATTTT. Protein: CSAPGGGPYTDTQYF.

A single count supports this clonotype. The chain uses TRBV24-1 and TRBJ2-5, with D possibly TRBD1 on 5 matching bases. This CDR3 comprises 15 residues. Germline V gene data show CDR1 as KGHDR and CDR2 as SFDVKD. Deletions cut 1 base from V and 5 bases from J, with 13 bases between. The CDR3 spells CATSDLEMGRETQYF. As DNA, the CDR3 is TGTGCCACCAGTGATTTAGAAATGGGGCGGGAGACCCAGTACTTC.

The rearrangement joins TRBV5-1 to TRBJ2-2; 9 bases align to TRBD2. This CDR3 is 17 amino acids long. The germline V gene encodes CDR1 SGHRS and CDR2 YFSETQ. Losses at the gene ends were 0 bases for V and 6 bases for J; bases not matched to a gene: 9. CDR3 sequence reads: CASSLAGLAGTSGELFF. CDR3 coding DNA: TGCGCCAGCAGCTTGGCCGGGCTAGCGGGGACGTCCGGGGAGCTGTTTTTT.